Below are 26 T cell receptor beta chains sequenced from a single sample in a study of T cells in localized non-small cell lung cancer. Data came from immunoSEQ multiplex PCR; TCRdb stores just in-frame clones and leaves some out. Among almost 40,000 clones listed, more than 80% were seen once. Source: peripheral blood mononuclear cells, taken before any cancer treatment. The origin of the receptors is a male donor at least 60 years old with stage II lung adenocarcinoma.

The chain has TRBV4-1 and TRBJ1-3; possible D gene TRBD1, 5 bases. The CDR3 sequence is 16 residues long. Germline CDR1 MGHRA, CDR2 YSYEKL. The V end lost 3 bases, the J end lost 4 bases, and 16 bases lay between the germline ends. CDR3 nucleotide sequence: TGCGCCAGCAGCCAGACACAGGTTTTGGCGGGAAACACCATATATTTT. It encodes CASSQTQVLAGNTIYF.

This clone was counted only a few times. The V gene is TRBV6-5, the J gene TRBJ2-3, with D perhaps matching TRBD1 (6 bases). Germline CDR1 and CDR2: MNHEY and SVGAGI. The CDR3 extends over 15 amino acids. V was clipped by 6 bases and J by 2 bases, with 15 bases between them. Written as DNA, the CDR3 is TGTGCCAGCAGGCCAAGACAGGCGGTCACAGATACGCAGTATTTT. Translated, it gives CASRPRQAVTDTQYF.

J is TRBJ1-2 and V is TRBV5-1, with 7 bases identical to TRBD1. The CDR3 has 14 amino acids. Germline V gives CDR1 SGHRS, CDR2 YFSETQ. V lost 0 bases and J lost 9; bases outside the gene matches: 8. CDR3 nucleotide sequence: TGCGCCAGCAGCTTGGGACAGGGTGATTCTAGCTACACCTTC. Translation gives CASSLGQGDSSYTF.

The rearrangement uses TRBV15 and TRBJ1-2; no reliable D call. The CDR3 covers 15 residues. Germline V gene sequence: CDR1 LNHNV, CDR2 YYDKDF (reference sequence). The V end lost 0 bases, the J end lost 4 bases, and 12 bases lay between the germline ends. Here the CDR3 DNA reads TGTGCCACCAGCAGAGATGGGCGGTTGAGCTATGGCTACACCTTC. Encoded protein: CATSRDGRLSYGYTF.

The V gene is TRBV15, the J gene TRBJ2-1, with 10 nucleotides matching TRBD1. CDR1 is LNHNV, CDR2 YYDKDF, per germline (reference sequence). The J segment lost 8 bases and the V segment lost 4 bases, leaving 8 bases of the junction unmatched. The CDR3 length is 15 residues. CDR3 DNA sequence: TGTGCCACCAGCAAACCCGGGACAGGGGTGGATGAGCAGTTCTTC. Amino acid sequence: CATSKPGTGVDEQFF.

The V gene is TRBV5-5, the J gene TRBJ1-2; D gene ambiguous. The CDR3 spans 12 residues. V dropped 4 bases and J dropped 6 bases, with 10 bases sitting between them. The germline CDR1 and CDR2 sequences are SGHKS and YYEKEE (reference sequence). Here the CDR3 reads CASSPGLNGYTF. CDR3 in DNA: TGTGCCAGCAGCCCCGGACTGAATGGCTACACCTTC.

V gene TRBV9 combines with J gene TRBJ2-5; a possible D gene is TRBD2 (5 bases). Germline CDR1 reads SGDLS; CDR2 reads YYNGEE. The V end lost 4 bases, the J end lost 5 bases, and 9 bases lay between the germline ends. The CDR3 sequence is 12 residues long. The CDR3 bases are TGTGCCAGCAGCTTGCGAGGGGAGACCCAGTACTTC. Amino acids: CASSLRGETQYF.

This clone has more than one count but fewer than ten. The chain carries TRBV4-2 and TRBJ1-5, with 8 bases fitting TRBD1. CDR3 size: 15 residues. Trimming cost V 5 bases and J 6 bases; bases outside gene matches: 9. The germline gives CDR1 LGHNA, CDR2 YNFKEQ. This CDR3 is CASSAETGAVQPQHF. CDR3 in DNA: TGTGCCAGCAGCGCCGAGACAGGGGCAGTTCAGCCCCAGCATTTT.

The genes are TRBV30 and TRBJ1-2; D is unresolved. CDR3 length: 12 residues. Germline V lookup: CDR1 GTSNPN, CDR2 SVGIG (reference sequence). The ends were cut back, 0 bases at V and 4 bases at J, with 6 bases in the middle. As DNA, the CDR3 is TGTGCCTGGAGTGTCTCCCTCTATGGCTACACCTTC. This encodes CAWSVSLYGYTF.

V usage is TRBV6-5 and J usage is TRBJ2-7; a possible D gene is TRBD1 (7 bases). With 0 bases removed from V and 6 bases from J, the gap between germline ends came to 15 bases. CDR1 and CDR2 (germline): MNHEY, SVGAGI. The CDR3 runs 15 residues. CDR3 sequence (DNA): TGTGCCAGCAGTTACTCGCCGCCAGGGGGGTCCGAGCAGTACTTC. This translates into CASSYSPPGGSEQYF.

Only one count was recorded for this clone. The V call is TRBV7-3, the J call TRBJ2-1, with 14 bases identical to TRBD2. With V trimmed by 0 bases and J by 7 bases, 5 bases remained unmatched. CDR1 is SGHTA and CDR2 is FQGTGA in the germline V gene. There are 17 residues in the CDR3. The CDR3 DNA reads TGTGCCAGCAGCTTAACTTCGGGACTAGCGGGAGAGAATGAGCAGTTCTTC. Encoded protein: CASSLTSGLAGENEQFF.

CDR3 region: CASGPGGGYNEQFF. The CDR3 bases are TGTGCTAGTGGCCCAGGGGGCGGCTACAATGAGCAGTTCTTC. J is TRBJ2-1 and V is TRBV12-5, with TRBD1 matching over 8 bases. CDR1 LGHNT and CDR2 FRNRAP come from the germline V gene. The CDR3 loop spans 14 amino acids. Losses at the gene ends were 6 bases for V and 3 bases for J; bases not matched to a gene: 4.

The V and J genes are TRBV19 and TRBJ1-1; a possible D gene is TRBD1 (6 bases). The V end was cut by 7 bases, the J end by 0 bases, with 15 bases between. Per the germline V gene, CDR1 is LNHDA and CDR2 is SQIVND (reference sequence). The CDR3 is made up of 15 amino acids. This CDR3 is CASTSWTELNTEAFF. CDR3 coding DNA: TGTGCCAGTACCTCATGGACAGAATTGAACACTGAAGCTTTCTTT.

The genes are TRBV5-1 and TRBJ1-1; weak D call: TRBD1 (6 bases). V was pared by 2 bases and J by 1 base, with 9 bases between. Germline values: CDR1 SGHRS, CDR2 YFSETQ. The CDR3 runs to 14 residues. Here the CDR3 DNA reads TGCGCCAGCAGCTTCAGACAGGCGAACACTGAAGCTTTCTTT. The encoded protein is CASSFRQANTEAFF.

The rearrangement links TRBV7-9 to TRBJ1-4; 10 bases are a match to TRBD1. Germline assignment: CDR1 SEHNR and CDR2 FQNEAQ (reference sequence). The CDR3 has 16 residues. V dropped 5 bases and J dropped 8; count of bases not matched to a gene: 11. CDR3 residues: CASSPEVGTGDEKLFF. CDR3 sequence (DNA): TGTGCCAGCAGCCCCGAGGTTGGGACAGGGGACGAAAAACTGTTTTTT.

This clone turned up a few times. The gene calls are TRBV5-1 and TRBJ2-7; D gene ambiguous. The CDR3 sequence is 14 residues long. Trimming left V 0 bases short and J 6 bases short, with 13 bases between. Germline lookup yields CDR1 SGHRS and CDR2 YFSETQ. The CDR3 loop is CASSLAAERREQYF. CDR3 DNA: TGCGCCAGCAGCTTGGCGGCAGAAAGGCGCGAGCAGTACTTC.

The V call is TRBV5-1, the J call TRBJ2-2; D gene ambiguous. Germline V gene data show CDR1 as SGHRS and CDR2 as YFSETQ. V was trimmed by 7 bases and J by 3 bases, leaving 16 bases between them. The CDR3 covers 15 residues. In DNA, the CDR3 is TGCGCCAGCCTCCCTGGGGTTTCGGACACCGGGGAGCTGTTTTTT. Translation: CASLPGVSDTGELFF.

The rearrangement joins TRBV5-1 to TRBJ2-1; TRBD2 matches 7 bases. After removal of 2 bases from V and 3 bases from J, the junction contained 5 bases not matched to a gene. This CDR3 contains 15 residues. Per the germline V gene, CDR1 is SGHRS and CDR2 is YFSETQ. The CDR3 loop is CASSFSLARYNEQFF. The CDR3, as DNA: TGCGCCAGCAGCTTCTCACTAGCGCGCTACAATGAGCAGTTCTTC.

V and J are TRBV28 and TRBJ1-2, with 9 bases fitting TRBD1. J gave up 6 bases and V 6 bases, and 8 bases lay outside the gene matches. This CDR3 region has 14 residues. Germline lookup yields CDR1 MDHEN and CDR2 SYDVKM. The CDR3 DNA sequence: TGTGCCAGCAGCCATCTACAGGGGGCCAATGGCTACACCTTC. Translating gives CASSHLQGANGYTF.

The CDR3 sequence is CSVDETFPGQGAYEQFF. The CDR3 DNA reads TGCAGCGTTGACGAGACCTTTCCGGGACAGGGGGCTTATGAGCAGTTCTTC. This chain joins TRBV29-1 and TRBJ2-1; 12 positions agree with TRBD1. The V segment lost 3 bases and the J segment 8 bases; nucleotides outside the gene matches: 14. Germline assignment: CDR1 SQVTM and CDR2 ANQGSEA. This CDR3 region has 17 residues.

The chain combines TRBV28 with TRBJ2-3, with 11 bases fitting TRBD2. CDR3 length equals 16 residues. Germline trimming cut 8 bases from V and 1 base from J; bases unmatched to any gene: 8. The germline V gene has CDR1 MDHEN and CDR2 SYDVKM. The CDR3 loop is CASYTGGLAGTDTQYF. The CDR3 DNA sequence: TGTGCCAGCTATACCGGGGGACTAGCGGGCACAGATACGCAGTATTTT.

This sequence joins TRBV6-5 and TRBJ1-1; 8 nucleotides line up with TRBD1. Per germline, CDR1 MNHEY and CDR2 SVGAGI. Trimming cost V 2 bases and J 1 base; bases outside gene matches: 0. The CDR3 has 14 amino acids. The CDR3 nucleotides are TGTGCCAGCAGTTACGGGACAGGGAACACTGAAGCTTTCTTT. It yields the protein CASSYGTGNTEAFF.

The chain uses TRBV5-1 and TRBJ2-2; 7 nucleotides line up with TRBD1. Germline V CDR1 and CDR2: SGHRS, YFSETQ. Losses at the gene ends were 4 bases for V and 6 bases for J; bases not matched to a gene: 6. There are 14 residues in the CDR3. CDR3 coding DNA: TGCGCCAGCAGCCTCCAACAGGGGTCCGGGGAGCTGTTTTTT. Translation: CASSLQQGSGELFF.

The chain links TRBV7-9 to TRBJ2-1; weak D call: TRBD2 (6 bases). CDR3 size: 17 residues. Germline CDR1 and CDR2: SEHNR and FQNEAQ (reference sequence). V was trimmed by 5 bases and J by 2 bases, leaving 19 bases between them. CDR3 nucleotides: TGTGCCAGCAGCCCCCGACTTGAGACTAGTCCCTACAATGAGCAGTTCTTC. This sequence encodes CASSPRLETSPYNEQFF.

This chain connects TRBV7-3 to TRBJ2-2; D is uncertain. Germline V lookup: CDR1 SGHTA, CDR2 FQGTGA. V was shortened by 2 bases and J by 2 bases, with 6 bases between the two germline ends. The CDR3 consists of 14 residues. The CDR3 nucleotides are TGTGCCAGCAGCTTAGTCTCTAACACCGGGGAGCTGTTTTTT. Its protein product is CASSLVSNTGELFF.

The chain combines TRBV9 with TRBJ1-2, with D unresolved. V was trimmed by 0 bases and J by 8 bases, leaving 17 bases between them. This CDR3 has 15 amino acids. The germline V gene has CDR1 SGDLS and CDR2 YYNGEE. CDR3 sequence (DNA): TGTGCCAGCAGCGTAGCTACAAAGTGGGCCGAAGGCTACACCTTC. Amino acid sequence: CASSVATKWAEGYTF.